The subject of this entry is one T cell receptor (beta chain). Per the study methods: Counts of nucleated cells, estimated from reference gene primer amplification, were obtained. TCRdb keeps only in-frame clones here, not all; method: immunoSEQ multiplex PCR. The D gene and trimming were derived from the DNA, and the V and J assignments and clone size from that table. The sample consists of about 56,000 clones, more than 70% of them appearing once. The sample is drawn from a study of blood T cell repertoires in COVID-19. The wider study: Samples representing acute and convalescent COVID-19 were sourced from the United States, Italy and Spain. Sources were T cells, B-cell-depleted T cells, or PBMCs; the material itself was cDNA or gDNA.

The V end lost 0 bases, the J end lost 2 bases, and 6 bases lay between the germline ends. The germline CDR1 and CDR2 sequences are SGHRS and YFSETQ. This CDR3 contains 15 residues. This clonotype originated in a human donor in a cohort sampled during active COVID-19. The specimen sequenced was peripheral blood. V and J are TRBV5-1 and TRBJ2-6; D is perhaps TRBD2 (5 bases). CDR3 residues: CASSLVEAGANVLTF. The CDR3 nucleotides are TGCGCCAGCAGCTTGGTGGAGGCTGGGGCCAACGTCCTGACTTTC. Looking up the rest from reference TRBV5-1 and TRBJ2-6 gives the full variable domain: KAGVTQTPRYLIKTRGQQVTLSCSPISGHRSVSWYQQTPGQGLQFLFEYFSETQRNKGNFPGRFSGRQFSNSRSEMNVSTLELGDSALYLCASSLVEAGANVLTFGAGSRLTVL.